What follows is one T cell receptor (beta chain) and its context. In the naive CD8 group, cells lacked CD45RO and were positively selected for CCR7, so terminally differentiated effector memory CD45RA+ cells were left out. The assay was immunoSEQ multiplex PCR, and TCRdb's table has in-frame clones only and misses some. Among approximately 840,000 clones listed, about 96% were seen once. This entry belongs to a study of shared clonotypes between healthy human individuals. CDR3 length: 17 residues. Germline CDR1 reads SSHAT; CDR2 reads FNYEAQ (reference sequence). The V and J ends lost 5 bases and 6 bases, in that order; junction bases with no gene match: 14.

The source of this sequence is a man aged 30 to 45 in good health. The sequencing input was naive CD8+ T cells sorted from blood. The V gene is TRBV7-7, the J gene TRBJ2-1; TRBD2 agrees at 9 bases. The CDR3, as DNA: TGTGCCAGCAGCCGAGAACTTGGGACTAGCTCTATCAATGAGCAGTTCTTC. Protein: CASSRELGTSSINEQFF. The variable domain in full, completed from reference TRBV7-7 and TRBJ2-1, reads GAGVSQSPRYKVTKRGQDVTLRCDPISSHATLYWYQQALGQGPEFLTYFNYEAQPDKSGLPSDRFSAERPEGSISTLTIQRTEQRDSAMYRCASSRELGTSSINEQFFGPGTRLTVL.